Listed below are T cell receptor beta chains from one sample, sequenced in a study of T cell responses to AZD1222 COVID-19 vaccine. Some clones are missing from TCRdb's copy, which holds only in-frame ones; the method was immunoSEQ multiplex PCR. The sample contains some 200,000 clones, 90% to 95% of which appear only once. The sequencing used peripheral blood, collected 28 days after the second AZD1222 dose. The receptors were sampled from an adult who received the AZD1222 COVID-19 vaccine. Both conserved end residues are part of each CDR3. Fields, in order: clone size, D gene, V gene, J gene, CDR3 protein, CDR3 DNA. D genes are given only for firm matches. A row's size may be missing; if present it is once, few, many or a size class.

clone_size: -; d_call: -; v_call: TRBV20-1; j_call: TRBJ1-4; cdr3_aa: CSASGRVGEKLFF; cdr3_nt: TGCAGTGCTAGTGGCAGGGTGGGTGAAAAACTGTTTTTT
clone_size: -; d_call: -; v_call: TRBV4-2; j_call: TRBJ1-2; cdr3_aa: CASSRTRGEWGYTF; cdr3_nt: TGTGCCAGCAGCCGAACCCGGGGAGAGTGGGGCTACACCTTC
clone_size: -; d_call: -; v_call: TRBV5-4; j_call: TRBJ2-7; cdr3_aa: CAGRTAPGSYEQYF; cdr3_nt: TGTGCCGGCAGAACTGCCCCCGGCTCCTACGAGCAGTACTTC
clone_size: -; d_call: -; v_call: TRBV3-1/TRBV3-2; j_call: TRBJ1-2; cdr3_aa: CASSQVGGVDGYTF; cdr3_nt: TGTGCCAGCAGCCAAGTGGGAGGGGTAGATGGCTACACCTTC
clone_size: -; d_call: TRBD2; v_call: TRBV13; j_call: TRBJ2-1; cdr3_aa: CASSLKSGRYNEQFF; cdr3_nt: TGTGCCAGCAGCTTAAAGAGCGGGAGGTACAATGAGCAGTTCTTC
clone_size: -; d_call: -; v_call: TRBV11-3; j_call: TRBJ1-3; cdr3_aa: CASSPPQVERINTIYF; cdr3_nt: TGTGCCAGCAGCCCTCCCCAGGTGGAGAGGATAAACACCATATATTTT
clone_size: -; d_call: -; v_call: TRBV6-2/TRBV6-3; j_call: TRBJ1-2; cdr3_aa: CASSPGQGLVYGYTF; cdr3_nt: TGTGCCAGCAGCCCCGGTCAGGGGCTGGTCTATGGCTACACCTTC
clone_size: -; d_call: -; v_call: TRBV4-1; j_call: TRBJ1-2; cdr3_aa: CASSLGADNYGYTF; cdr3_nt: TGCGCCAGCAGCCTCGGTGCCGATAACTATGGCTACACCTTC
clone_size: -; d_call: -; v_call: TRBV3-1/TRBV3-2; j_call: TRBJ1-3; cdr3_aa: CASSNSGTAGFAIYF; cdr3_nt: TGTGCCAGCAGCAACTCCGGGACTGCGGGCTTCGCCATATATTTT
clone_size: -; d_call: -; v_call: TRBV30; j_call: TRBJ1-3; cdr3_aa: CAWSVAGTSGNTIYF; cdr3_nt: TGTGCCTGGAGTGTAGCAGGGACCTCTGGAAACACCATATATTTT
clone_size: once; d_call: -; v_call: TRBV7-6; j_call: TRBJ2-5; cdr3_aa: CASSLETGFVSETQYF; cdr3_nt: TGTGCCAGCAGCTTAGAGACTGGGTTTGTGTCAGAGACCCAGTACTTC